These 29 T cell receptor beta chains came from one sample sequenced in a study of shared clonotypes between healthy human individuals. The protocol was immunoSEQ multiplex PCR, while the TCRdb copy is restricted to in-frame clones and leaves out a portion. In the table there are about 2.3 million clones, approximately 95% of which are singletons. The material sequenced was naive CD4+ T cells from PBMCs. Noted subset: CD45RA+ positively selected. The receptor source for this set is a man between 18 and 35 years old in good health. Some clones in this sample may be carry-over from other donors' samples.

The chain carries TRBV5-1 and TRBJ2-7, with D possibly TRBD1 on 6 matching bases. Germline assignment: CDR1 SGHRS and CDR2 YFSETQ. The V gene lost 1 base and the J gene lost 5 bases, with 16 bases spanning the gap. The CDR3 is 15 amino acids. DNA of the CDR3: TGCGCCAGCAGCTTGCGCAGGGGCGAGGTAGACGAGCAGTACTTC. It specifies CASSLRRGEVDEQYF.

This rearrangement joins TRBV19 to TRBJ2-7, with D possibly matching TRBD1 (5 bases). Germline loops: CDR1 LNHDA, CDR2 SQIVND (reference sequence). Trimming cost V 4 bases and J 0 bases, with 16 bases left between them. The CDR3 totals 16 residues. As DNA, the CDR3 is TGTGCCAGTAGTACCCTCAGGCAGGGAAACTCCTACGAGCAGTACTTC. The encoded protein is CASSTLRQGNSYEQYF.

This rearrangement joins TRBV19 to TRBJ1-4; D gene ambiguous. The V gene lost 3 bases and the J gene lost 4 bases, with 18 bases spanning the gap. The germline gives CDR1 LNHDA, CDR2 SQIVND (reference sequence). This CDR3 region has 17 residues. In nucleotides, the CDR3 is TGTGCCAGTAGTATTGGCCCGCGCAAAACTCTTAATGAAAAACTGTTTTTT. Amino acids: CASSIGPRKTLNEKLFF.

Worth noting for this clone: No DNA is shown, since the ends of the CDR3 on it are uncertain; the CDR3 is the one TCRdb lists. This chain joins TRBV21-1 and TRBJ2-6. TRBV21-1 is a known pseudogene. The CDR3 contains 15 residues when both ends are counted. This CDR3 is CASSKVGSGANVLTF.

CDR3 sequence reads: CAISQQSGGATEAFF. CDR3 bases: TGTGCCATCAGTCAGCAATCGGGAGGGGCTACTGAAGCTTTCTTT. This sequence joins TRBV10-3 and TRBJ1-1; D perhaps matches TRBD1 (5 bases). The CDR3 loop spans 15 amino acids. V was clipped by 5 bases and J by 5 bases, with 18 bases between them. The germline V gene has CDR1 ENHRY and CDR2 SYGVKD.

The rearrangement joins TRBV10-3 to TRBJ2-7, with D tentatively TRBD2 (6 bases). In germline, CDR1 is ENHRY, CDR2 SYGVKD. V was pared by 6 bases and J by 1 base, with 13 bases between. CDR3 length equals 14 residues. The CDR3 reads CAIRGTQNSYEQYF. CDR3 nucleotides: TGTGCCATCAGGGGGACTCAGAATTCCTACGAGCAGTACTTC.

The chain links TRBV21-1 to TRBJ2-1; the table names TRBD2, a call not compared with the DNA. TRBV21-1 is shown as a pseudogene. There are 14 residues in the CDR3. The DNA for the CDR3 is TGTGCCAGCAGAGGGTTGGGGGACTTGAATGAGCAGTTCTTC. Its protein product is CASRGLGDLNEQFF.

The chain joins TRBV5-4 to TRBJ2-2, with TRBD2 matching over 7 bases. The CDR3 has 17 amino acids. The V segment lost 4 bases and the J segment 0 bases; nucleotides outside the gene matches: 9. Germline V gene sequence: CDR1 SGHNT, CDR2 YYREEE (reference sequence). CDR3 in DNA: TGTGCCAGCAGCCCCGACCTAGCGGTCGCGAACACCGGGGAGCTGTTTTTT. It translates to CASSPDLAVANTGELFF.

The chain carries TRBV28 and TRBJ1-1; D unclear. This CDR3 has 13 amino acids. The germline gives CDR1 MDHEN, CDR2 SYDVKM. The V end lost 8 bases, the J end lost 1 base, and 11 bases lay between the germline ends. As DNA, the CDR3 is TGTGCCAGCGTCGACGGCTCGAACACTGAAGCTTTCTTT. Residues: CASVDGSNTEAFF.

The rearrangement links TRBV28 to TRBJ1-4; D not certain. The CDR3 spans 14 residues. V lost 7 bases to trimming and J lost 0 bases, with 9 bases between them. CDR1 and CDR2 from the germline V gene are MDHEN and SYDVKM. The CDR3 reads CASTEVATNEKLFF. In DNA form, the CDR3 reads TGTGCCAGCACCGAGGTTGCAACTAATGAAAAACTGTTTTTT. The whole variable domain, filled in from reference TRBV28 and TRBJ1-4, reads DVKVTQSSRYLVKRTGEKVFLECVQDMDHENMFWYRQDPGLGLRLIYFSYDVKMKEKGDIPEGYSVSREKKERFSLILESASTNQTSMYLCASTEVATNEKLFFGSGTQLSVL.

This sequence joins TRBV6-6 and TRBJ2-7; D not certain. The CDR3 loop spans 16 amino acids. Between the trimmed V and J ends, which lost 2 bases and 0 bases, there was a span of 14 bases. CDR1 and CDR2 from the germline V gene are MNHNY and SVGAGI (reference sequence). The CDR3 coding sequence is TGTGCCAGCAGTTACCAGCCAGCGCCATTCTCCTACGAGCAGTACTTC. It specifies CASSYQPAPFSYEQYF.

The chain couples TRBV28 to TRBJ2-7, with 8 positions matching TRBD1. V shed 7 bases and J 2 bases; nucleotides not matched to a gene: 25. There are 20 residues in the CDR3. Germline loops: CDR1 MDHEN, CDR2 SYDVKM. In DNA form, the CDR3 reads TGTGCCAGCATAAGTCGAACCCCCATCACTGGACAGGGTACCCCCTACGAGCAGTACTTC. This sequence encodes CASISRTPITGQGTPYEQYF.

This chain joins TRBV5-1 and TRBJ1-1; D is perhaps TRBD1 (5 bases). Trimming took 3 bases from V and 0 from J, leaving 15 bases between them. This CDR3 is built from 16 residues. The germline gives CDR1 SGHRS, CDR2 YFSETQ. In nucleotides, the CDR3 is TGCGCCAGCAGCTCGGGACGGAGTCCGATGAACACTGAAGCTTTCTTT. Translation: CASSSGRSPMNTEAFF.

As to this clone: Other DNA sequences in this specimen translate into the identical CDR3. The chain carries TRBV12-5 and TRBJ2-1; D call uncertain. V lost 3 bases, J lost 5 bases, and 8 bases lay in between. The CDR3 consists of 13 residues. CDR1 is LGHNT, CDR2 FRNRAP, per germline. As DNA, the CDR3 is TGTGCTAGTGGTTTAATAGGAAACAATGAGCAGTTCTTC. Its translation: CASGLIGNNEQFF.

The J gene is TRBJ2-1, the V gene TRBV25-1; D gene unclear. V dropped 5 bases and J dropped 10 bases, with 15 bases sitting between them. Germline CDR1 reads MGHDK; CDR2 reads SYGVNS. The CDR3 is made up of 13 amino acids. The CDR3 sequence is CASSPIAGTEQFF. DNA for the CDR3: TGTGCCAGCAGTCCGATCGCCGGAACCGAGCAGTTCTTC.

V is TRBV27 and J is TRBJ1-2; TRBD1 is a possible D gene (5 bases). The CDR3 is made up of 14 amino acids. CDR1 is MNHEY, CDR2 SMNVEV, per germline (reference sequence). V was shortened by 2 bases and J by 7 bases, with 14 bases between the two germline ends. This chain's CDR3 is CASSLTSGIGGYTF. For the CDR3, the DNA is TGTGCCAGCAGTTTAACATCAGGGATCGGTGGCTACACCTTC.

The CDR3 sequence: CASSGDRVRIEQYF. The CDR3 DNA sequence: TGTGCCAGCAGTGGGGACAGGGTACGGATTGAGCAGTACTTC. The chain uses TRBV6-1 and TRBJ2-7, with 9 bases fitting TRBD1. Trimming at V came to 4 bases and at J to 7 bases, leaving 8 bases not matched to a gene. CDR1 and CDR2 from the germline V gene are MNHNS and SASEGT. The CDR3 has 14 amino acids.

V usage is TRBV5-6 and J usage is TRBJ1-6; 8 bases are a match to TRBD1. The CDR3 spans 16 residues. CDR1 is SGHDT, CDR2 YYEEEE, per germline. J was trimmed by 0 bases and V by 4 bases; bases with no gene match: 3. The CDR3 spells CASSADRGSYNSPLHF. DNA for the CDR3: TGTGCCAGCAGCGCCGACAGGGGCTCCTATAATTCACCCCTCCACTTT.

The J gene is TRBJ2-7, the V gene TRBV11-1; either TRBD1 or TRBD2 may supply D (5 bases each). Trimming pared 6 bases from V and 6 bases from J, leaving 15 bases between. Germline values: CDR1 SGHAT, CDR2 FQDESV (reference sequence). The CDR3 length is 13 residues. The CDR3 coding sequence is TGTGCCAGCAGGCTCAATGAGGGGAGCGAGCAGTACTTC. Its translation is CASRLNEGSEQYF.

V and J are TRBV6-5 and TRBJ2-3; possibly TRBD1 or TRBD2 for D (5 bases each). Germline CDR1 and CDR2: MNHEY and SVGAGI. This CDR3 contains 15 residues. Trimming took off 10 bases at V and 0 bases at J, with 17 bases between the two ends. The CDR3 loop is CATSPRGASTDTQYF. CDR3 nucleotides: TGTGCCACGTCTCCTCGAGGGGCTAGCACAGATACGCAGTATTTT.

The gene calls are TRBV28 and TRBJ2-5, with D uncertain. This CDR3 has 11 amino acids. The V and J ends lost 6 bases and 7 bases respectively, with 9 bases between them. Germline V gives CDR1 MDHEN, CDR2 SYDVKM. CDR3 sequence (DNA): TGTGCCAGCAGCCTTCCCCCGACCCAGTACTTC. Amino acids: CASSLPPTQYF. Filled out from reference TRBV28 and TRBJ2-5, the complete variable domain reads DVKVTQSSRYLVKRTGEKVFLECVQDMDHENMFWYRQDPGLGLRLIYFSYDVKMKEKGDIPEGYSVSREKKERFSLILESASTNQTSMYLCASSLPPTQYFGPGTRLLVL.

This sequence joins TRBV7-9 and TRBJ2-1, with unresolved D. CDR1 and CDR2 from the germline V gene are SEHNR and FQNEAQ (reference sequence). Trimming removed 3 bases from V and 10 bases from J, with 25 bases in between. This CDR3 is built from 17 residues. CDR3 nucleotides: TGTGCCAGCAGCTTGAACCGGGCCTCAACCACCATCGGGGAGCAGTTCTTC. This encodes CASSLNRASTTIGEQFF.

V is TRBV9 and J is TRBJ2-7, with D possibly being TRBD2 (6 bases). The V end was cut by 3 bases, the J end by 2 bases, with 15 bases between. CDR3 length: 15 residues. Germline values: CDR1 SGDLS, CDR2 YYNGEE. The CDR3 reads CASSARGSGPYEQYF. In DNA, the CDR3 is TGTGCCAGCAGCGCCCGGGGTAGCGGACCCTACGAGCAGTACTTC.

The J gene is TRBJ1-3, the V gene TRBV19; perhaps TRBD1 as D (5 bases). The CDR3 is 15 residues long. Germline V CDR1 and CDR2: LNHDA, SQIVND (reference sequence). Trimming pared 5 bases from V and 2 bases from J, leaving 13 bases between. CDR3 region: CASSADDRAGNTIYF. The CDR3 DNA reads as TGTGCCAGTAGTGCAGACGACAGAGCTGGAAACACCATATATTTT.

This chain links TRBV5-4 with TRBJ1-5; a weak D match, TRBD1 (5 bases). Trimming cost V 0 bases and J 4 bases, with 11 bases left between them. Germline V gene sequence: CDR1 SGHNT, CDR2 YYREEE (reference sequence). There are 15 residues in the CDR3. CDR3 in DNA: TGTGCCAGCAGCTTGGAAGGCAGGGAGAATCAGCCCCAGCATTTT. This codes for CASSLEGRENQPQHF.

The CDR3 region is CASSLVGGSTGELFF. CDR3 bases: TGCGCCAGCAGCTTGGTCGGGGGGAGCACCGGGGAGCTGTTTTTT. The V call is TRBV5-1, the J call TRBJ2-2; 7 positions match TRBD2. This CDR3 contains 15 residues. V shed 0 bases, J shed 4 bases, and the junction held 3 bases outside the gene matches. Germline CDR1 reads SGHRS; CDR2 reads YFSETQ.

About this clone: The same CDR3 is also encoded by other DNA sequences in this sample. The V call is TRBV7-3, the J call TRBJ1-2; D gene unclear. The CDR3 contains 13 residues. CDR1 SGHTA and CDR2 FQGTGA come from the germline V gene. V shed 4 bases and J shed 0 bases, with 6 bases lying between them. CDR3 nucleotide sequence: TGTGCCAGCAGCTCAGGACCTAACTATGGCTACACCTTC. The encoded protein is CASSSGPNYGYTF.

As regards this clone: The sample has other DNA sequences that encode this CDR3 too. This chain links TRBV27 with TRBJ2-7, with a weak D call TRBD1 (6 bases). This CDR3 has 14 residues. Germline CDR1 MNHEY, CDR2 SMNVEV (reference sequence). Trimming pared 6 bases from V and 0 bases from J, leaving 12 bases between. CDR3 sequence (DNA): TGTGCCAGCAGCTACCAAGGGGGCTCCTACGAGCAGTACTTC. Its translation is CASSYQGGSYEQYF.

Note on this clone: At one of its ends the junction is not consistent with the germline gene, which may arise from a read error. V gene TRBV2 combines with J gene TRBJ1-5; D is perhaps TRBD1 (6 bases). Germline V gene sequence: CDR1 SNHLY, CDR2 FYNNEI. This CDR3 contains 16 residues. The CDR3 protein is CASREAEQGVSQPQHF. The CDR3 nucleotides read TGTGCCAGCAGGGAAGCTGAACAGGGAGTGAGTCAGCCCCAGCATTTT. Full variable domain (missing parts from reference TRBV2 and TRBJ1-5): EPEVTQTPSHQVTQMGQEVILRCVPISNHLYFYWYRQILGQKVEFLVSFYNNEISEKSEIFDDQFSVERPDGSNFTLKIRSTKLEDSAMYFCASREAEQGVSQPQHFGDGTRLSIL.